Listed here is a single T cell receptor beta chain. Its antigen is not identified. Per germline, CDR1 LNHDA and CDR2 SQIVND (reference sequence). The V gene lost 7 bases and the J gene lost 7 bases, with 14 bases spanning the gap. The CDR3 extends over 13 amino acids. The data originate from a study of OX40 agonist ivuxolimab in advanced cancers. Turning to the study itself: Ivuxolimab is an agonistic anti-OX40 (CD134) antibody, and patients were treated with it.

The assay was immunoSEQ multiplex PCR, and TCRdb's table has in-frame clones only and misses some. The sample holds over 50,000 clones, 89% seen once. The study, taken as a whole, reports: The antigens recognized by the expanded peripheral T cells, that is their antigen specificity, were not determined. Clones of CD4+ and CD8+ blood T cells grew by week 6 at doses of 0.1 to 3.0 mg/kg. Normalized T-cell clonal expansion was also low in some nonresponders.

The sequenced sample was CD4+ or CD8+ T cells sorted from blood, obtained in a trial of the OX40 agonist ivuxolimab. V gene TRBV19 combines with J gene TRBJ1-5, with a weak D call TRBD1 (6 bases). The TCR comes from an adult with an advanced solid tumor such as melanoma, head and neck, liver or kidney cancer. The CDR3 region is CASMAGAGQPQHF. DNA for the CDR3: TGTGCCAGTATGGCAGGGGCAGGGCAGCCCCAGCATTTT.